Following are 24 T cell receptor beta chains from one sample sequenced in a study of tumor and adjacent non-tumor tissue in lung cancer. TCRbeta libraries were built with three rounds of nested PCR, modified from ARM-PCR. TCRdb re-analysed the multiplex PCR reads in MiXCR, keeping a single row per CDR3 protein. The table includes about 98,000 distinct CDR3 sequences, roughly 78% detected once. No cell sorting was done before RNA was extracted from the tissue. More than 3 cm separated this lung sample from the edge of the tumor. The sample comprised distant non-tumor lung tissue. The receptors were sampled from a man in his sixties with small cell lung cancer.

The CDR3 here is CSAENRGLETQYF. In nucleotides, the CDR3 is TGCAGTGCCGAAAACCGGGGTCTCGAGACCCAGTACTTC. This chain joins TRBV20-1 and TRBJ2-5; weak D call: TRBD2 (5 bases). The CDR3 length is 13 residues. The germline V and J ends were trimmed by 6 bases and 5 bases, with 16 bases remaining between them. The germline gives CDR1 DFQATT, CDR2 SNEGSKA (reference sequence).

Of note for this clonotype: A read error is likely, as this CDR3 ends without the conserved phenylalanine or tryptophan. The DNA is omitted, as the CDR3 cannot be located on it reliably, and the CDR3 follows TCRdb's listing. The rearrangement joins TRBV11-2 to TRBJ2-1; the table's D call TRBD2 went unverified against the DNA. CDR1 is SGHAT, CDR2 FQNNGV, per germline. The CDR3 contains 18 residues when both ends are counted. CDR3 residues: CASSLGVAGGYYYNELFI.

Points on this clonotype: A read error is possible here, since a much larger clone lies one base away. The chain is built from TRBV5-4 and TRBJ2-7, with 7 bases identical to TRBD2. The CDR3 consists of 14 residues. The germline V gene has CDR1 SGHNT and CDR2 YYREEE (reference sequence). CDR3 in DNA: TGTGCCAGCAGCTTAGATCTAGCGGCCTACGTGCAGCACTTC. This gives the protein CASSLDLAAYVQHF. The full variable domain, in which reference TRBV5-4 and TRBJ2-7 provide the parts outside the CDR3, is ETGVTQSPTHLIKTRGQQVTLRCSSQSGHNTVSWYQQALGQGPQFIFQYYREEENGRGNFPPRFSGLQFPNYSSELNVNALELDDSALYLCASSLDLAAYVQHFGPGTRLTVT.

The CDR3 protein is CAISLHGLGNYNEQFF. The CDR3 DNA reads as TGTGCCATCAGTCTTCATGGCCTCGGGAACTATAATGAGCAGTTCTTC. The chain links TRBV10-3 to TRBJ2-1; TRBD2 might be the D (5 bases). CDR3 length: 16 residues. V was pared by 5 bases and J by 7 bases, with 21 bases between. Looked up from germline, CDR1 is ENHRY and CDR2 is SYGVKD.

The gene calls are TRBV6-2 or TRBV6-3 and TRBJ1-1, with unresolved D. The V gene lost 0 bases and the J gene lost 2 bases, with 22 bases spanning the gap. The germline CDR1 and CDR2 sequences are MNHEY and SVGEGT. The CDR3 is made up of 19 amino acids. The chain's CDR3 is CASSYSAFRREKGNTEAFF. Written as DNA, the CDR3 is TGTGCCAGCAGTTACTCAGCATTCAGGAGAGAGAAGGGAAACACTGAAGCTTTCTTT.

On this clonotype: A single base separates this from a much larger clone, so it may be a read error. The chain uses TRBV5-8 and TRBJ2-6; no clear D gene. Germline assignment: CDR1 SGHTS and CDR2 YDEGEE. This CDR3 has 15 amino acids. CDR3 bases: TGTGCCAGCGGCTTGCTTAGCTCTGGGGCCAACGTCCTGACTTTC. As protein: CASGLLSSGANVLTF.

Points on this clonotype: The junction and the germline gene differ at one end; a read error may be behind it. The chain uses TRBV20-1 and TRBJ2-3; 9 nucleotides line up with TRBD2. The CDR3 runs to 20 residues. CDR1 DFQATT and CDR2 SNEGSKA come from the germline V gene (reference sequence). CDR3 loop: CSARTGTGRLADISTDTRYF. The CDR3 DNA reads TGCAGTGCTAGAACTGGCACGGGGAGACTAGCGGACATTAGCACAGATACGCGGTATTTT.

Details on this clonotype: A junction end diverges from the germline sequence, so it may reflect a read error. V usage is TRBV4-2 and J usage is TRBJ2-7, with TRBD1 identical over 9 bases. The CDR3 totals 14 residues. The germline V gene has CDR1 LGHNA and CDR2 YNFKEQ. The CDR3 loop is CTSSQPGQGGEQYF. The CDR3 bases are TGTACCAGCAGTCAACCGGGACAGGGAGGCGAGCAGTACTTC.

As to this clonotype: A read error may be the cause here, since a much bigger clone is one base away. The CDR3 sequence: CSAYPSGSPNEQSF. The CDR3, as DNA: TGCAGTGCCTATCCTAGCGGGAGTCCAAATGAGCAGTCCTTC. V and J are TRBV20-1 and TRBJ2-1; 10 nucleotides match TRBD2. This CDR3 is built from 14 residues. Per the germline V gene, CDR1 is DFQATT and CDR2 is SNEGSKA (reference sequence).

In the case of this clonotype: A read error is possible here, since a much larger clone lies one base away. The V call is TRBV20-1, the J call TRBJ1-6; D gene unclear. Germline CDR1 DFQATT, CDR2 SNEGSKA (reference sequence). Trimming stripped 0 bases from V and 6 bases from J, with 15 bases between. This CDR3 region has 16 residues. The CDR3 sequence is CSARDYRLARNSPLHF. The CDR3 region has the DNA TGCAGTGCTAGAGATTACCGCCTCGCCCGTAATTCACCCCTCCACTTT.

A note on this clonotype: A read error may produce the germline difference seen at one junction end. J is TRBJ2-2 and V is TRBV4-2; D could derive from TRBD1 or TRBD2 (5 bases each). CDR1 and CDR2 (germline): LGHNA, YNFKEQ. The CDR3 runs to 16 residues. CDR3: CASSHDLRANTGELFF. For the CDR3, the DNA is TGCGCCAGCAGCCATGATCTCAGGGCGAACACCGGGGAGTTGTTTTTT.

Worth noting for this clonotype: Since a much larger clone is just one base distant, this may be a read error. The chain combines TRBV28 with TRBJ1-2; no clear D gene. This CDR3 is 12 amino acids long. CDR1 MDHEN and CDR2 SYDVKM come from the germline V gene. V was shortened by 7 bases and J by 2 bases, with 8 bases between the two germline ends. The CDR3, as DNA: TGTGCCAGCACGGAACGGAACTATGGCTACACCTTC. Translated, it gives CASTERNYGYTF.

This clonotype has at least ten counts. The gene calls are TRBV20-1 and TRBJ1-1, with 7 bases lining up with TRBD1. J lost 6 bases, V lost 6 bases, and 7 bases had no gene match. Per germline, CDR1 DFQATT and CDR2 SNEGSKA (reference sequence). The CDR3 spans 12 residues. CDR3 DNA: TGCAGTGCCTCCGACAGGGACGCTGAAGCTTTCTTT. It specifies CSASDRDAEAFF.

Note on this clonotype: This may stem from a read error, because a much larger clone lies one nucleotide away. The chain links TRBV5-4 to TRBJ2-5; D uncertain. The CDR3 totals 14 residues. Germline CDR1 and CDR2: SGHNT and YYREEE (reference sequence). V lost 0 bases and J lost 3, with 9 bases in between. CDR3 residues: CASSLATWEETQYF. CDR3 sequence (DNA): TGTGCCAGCAGCTTGGCAACATGGGAAGAGACCCAGTACTTC.

In the case of this clonotype: The likely explanation is a read error, given a far larger clone one base away. The V gene is TRBV28, the J gene TRBJ2-3; D remains unclear. Germline lookup yields CDR1 MDHEN and CDR2 SYDVKM. The CDR3 extends over 11 amino acids. CDR3 in amino acids: CASSSTVTQYF. CDR3 bases: TGTGCCAGCAGTAGCACAGTTACGCAGTATTTT.

In regard to this clonotype: The junction does not match germline at one end; this may be a read error. V gene TRBV14 combines with J gene TRBJ2-1; weak D call: TRBD2 (6 bases). The CDR3 extends over 17 amino acids. Per germline, CDR1 SGHDN and CDR2 FVKESK. CDR3: CASSPGRGRGSYNEQFF. The DNA of the CDR3 is TGTGCCAGTAGCCCAGGGCGGGGACGGGGTAGCTACAATGAGCAGTTCTTC.

In regard to this clonotype: A read error may account for a junction end that differs from germline. The rearrangement joins TRBV11-2 to TRBJ1-1; D not certain. Germline V gene lookup returns CDR1 SGHAT and CDR2 FQNNGV. The CDR3 length is 15 residues. CDR3 sequence: CTSSLGPGENTEALF. CDR3 nucleotides: TGTACCAGCAGCTTAGGCCCCGGGGAGAACACTGAAGCTCTCTTT. The full variable domain, with the rest looked up from reference TRBV11-2 and TRBJ1-1, is EAGVAQSPRYKIIEKRQSVAFWCNPISGHATLYWYQQILGQGPKLLIQFQNNGVVDDSQLPKDRFSAERLKGVDSTLKIQPAKLEDSAVYLCTSSLGPGENTEALFGQGTRLTVV.

Worth noting for this clonotype: Possible read error: a much larger clone is one base away. This rearrangement joins TRBV20-1 to TRBJ2-3; no definite D call. This CDR3 has 14 amino acids. Germline V gene data show CDR1 as DFQATT and CDR2 as SNEGSKA (reference sequence). CDR3 sequence (DNA): TGCAGTGCTAGAGATCCGATTACGGCCGATAGGCAGTATTTT. Amino acids: CSARDPITADRQYF.

Notes on this clonotype: Relative to the germline gene, one junction end is altered; a read error may explain this. This chain links TRBV28 with TRBJ1-5; 10 nucleotides align to TRBD1. Germline loops: CDR1 MDHEN, CDR2 SYDVKM. The CDR3 extends over 16 amino acids. The CDR3 DNA reads TGTGCCAGCAGGTATGGGGACAGGGGCTCCAAGCAGCCCCGGCATTTT. This encodes CASRYGDRGSKQPRHF.

As regards this clonotype: One junction end does not reproduce the germline sequence, and a read error may be involved. The genes are TRBV12-3 or TRBV12-4 and TRBJ1-2; D may be TRBD1 (6 bases). This CDR3 region has 17 residues. The CDR3 coding sequence is TGTGCAAGCAGTTTACAGGGATGGTTGAGTTCTAACTATGGCTACACCTTC. The encoded protein is CASSLQGWLSSNYGYTF.

Concerning this clonotype: One junction end disagrees with the germline gene, perhaps due to a read error. The rearrangement uses TRBV29-1 and TRBJ2-1; the D gene is possibly TRBD2 (5 bases). The CDR3 totals 15 residues. Germline lookup yields CDR1 SQVTM and CDR2 ANQGSEA. CDR3 sequence: CCGAPLRGYYNEQFF. The CDR3 DNA is TGTTGCGGAGCCCCGTTGCGAGGGTATTACAATGAGCAGTTCTTC.

Concerning this clonotype: The junction and the germline gene differ at one end; a read error may be behind it. The rearrangement uses TRBV10-2 and TRBJ2-2; D may be TRBD2 (6 bases). CDR1 is WSHSY, CDR2 SAAADI, per germline. The CDR3 consists of 15 residues. CDR3 residues: CASSQGLANTGELFF. As DNA, the CDR3 is TGCGCCAGCAGTCAGGGACTTGCGAATACCGGGGAGCTGTTTTTT.

As to this clonotype: The germline gene is not matched at one end of the junction; a read error may be the cause. The rearrangement uses TRBV6-1 and TRBJ2-1, with 11 bases fitting TRBD2. There are 17 residues in the CDR3. Germline CDR1 and CDR2: MNHNS and SASEGT. DNA of the CDR3: TGTCCCAGCTGCGCGCCAAGACTAGCGGGAATCTACAATGAGCAGTTCTTC. Residues: CPSCAPRLAGIYNEQFF.

In the case of this clonotype: A read error is possible here, since a much larger clone lies one base away. V and J are TRBV30 and TRBJ1-1, with D unclear. V gave up 1 base and J gave up 8 bases, with 14 bases separating them. Germline CDR1 GTSNPN, CDR2 SVGIG (reference sequence). This CDR3 spans 13 amino acids. This CDR3 is CAWSALRAGEAFF. In DNA form, the CDR3 reads TGTGCCTGGAGTGCACTGAGGGCGGGAGAAGCTTTCTTT.